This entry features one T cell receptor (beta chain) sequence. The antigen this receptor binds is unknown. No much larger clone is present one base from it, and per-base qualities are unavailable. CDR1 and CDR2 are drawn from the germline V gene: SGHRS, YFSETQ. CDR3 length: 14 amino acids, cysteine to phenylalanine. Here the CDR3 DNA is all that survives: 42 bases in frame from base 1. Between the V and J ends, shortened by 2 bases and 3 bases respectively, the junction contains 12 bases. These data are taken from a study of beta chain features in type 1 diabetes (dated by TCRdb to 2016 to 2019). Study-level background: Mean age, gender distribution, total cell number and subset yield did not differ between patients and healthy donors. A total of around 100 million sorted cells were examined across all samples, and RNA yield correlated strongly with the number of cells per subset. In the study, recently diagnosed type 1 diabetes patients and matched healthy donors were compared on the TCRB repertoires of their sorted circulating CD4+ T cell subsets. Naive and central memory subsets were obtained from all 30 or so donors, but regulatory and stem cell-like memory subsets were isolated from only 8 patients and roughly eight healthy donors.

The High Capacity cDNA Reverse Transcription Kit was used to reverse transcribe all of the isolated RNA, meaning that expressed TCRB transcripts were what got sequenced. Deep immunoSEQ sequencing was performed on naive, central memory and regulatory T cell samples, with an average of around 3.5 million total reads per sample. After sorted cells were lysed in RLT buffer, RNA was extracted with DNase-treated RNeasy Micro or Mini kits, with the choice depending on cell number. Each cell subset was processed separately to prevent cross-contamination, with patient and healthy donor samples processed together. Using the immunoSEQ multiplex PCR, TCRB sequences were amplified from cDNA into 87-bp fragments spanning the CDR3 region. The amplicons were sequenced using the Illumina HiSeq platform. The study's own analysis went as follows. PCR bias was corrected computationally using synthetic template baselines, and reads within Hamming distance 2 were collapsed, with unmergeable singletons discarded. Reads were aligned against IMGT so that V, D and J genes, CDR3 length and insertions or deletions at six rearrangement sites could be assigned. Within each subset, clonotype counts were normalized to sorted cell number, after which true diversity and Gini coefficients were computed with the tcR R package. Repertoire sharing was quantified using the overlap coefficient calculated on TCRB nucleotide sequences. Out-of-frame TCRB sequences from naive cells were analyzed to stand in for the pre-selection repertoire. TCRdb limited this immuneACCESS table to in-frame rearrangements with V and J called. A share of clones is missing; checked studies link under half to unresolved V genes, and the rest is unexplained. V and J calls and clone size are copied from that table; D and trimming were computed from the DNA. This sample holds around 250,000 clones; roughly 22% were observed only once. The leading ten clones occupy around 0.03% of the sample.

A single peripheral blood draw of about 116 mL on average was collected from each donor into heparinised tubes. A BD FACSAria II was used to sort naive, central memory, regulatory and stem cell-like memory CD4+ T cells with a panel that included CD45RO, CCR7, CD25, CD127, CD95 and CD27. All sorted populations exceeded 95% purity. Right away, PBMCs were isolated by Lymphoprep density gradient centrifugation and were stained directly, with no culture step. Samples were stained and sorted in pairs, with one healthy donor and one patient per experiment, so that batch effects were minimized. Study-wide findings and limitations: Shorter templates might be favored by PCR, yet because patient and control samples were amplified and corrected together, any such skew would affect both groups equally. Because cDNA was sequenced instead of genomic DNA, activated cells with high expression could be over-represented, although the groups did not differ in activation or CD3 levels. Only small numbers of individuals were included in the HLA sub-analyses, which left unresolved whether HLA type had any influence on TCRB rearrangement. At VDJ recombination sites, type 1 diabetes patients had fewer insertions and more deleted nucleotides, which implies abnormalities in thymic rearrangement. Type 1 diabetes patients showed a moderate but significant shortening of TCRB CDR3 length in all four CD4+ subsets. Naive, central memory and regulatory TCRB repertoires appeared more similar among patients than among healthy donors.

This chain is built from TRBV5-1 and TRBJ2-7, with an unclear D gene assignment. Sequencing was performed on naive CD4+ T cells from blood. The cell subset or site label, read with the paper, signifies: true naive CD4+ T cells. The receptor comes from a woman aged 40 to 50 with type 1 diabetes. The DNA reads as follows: TGCGCCAGCAGCTTTGCGGAGCCGGGCTACGAGCAGTACTTC. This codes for CASSFAEPGYEQYF.